This is a list of T cell receptor beta chains from one sample in a study of beta chain features in type 1 diabetes. The data were produced by immunoSEQ multiplex PCR, yet TCRdb's version contains in-frame clones alone and is incomplete. The repertoire holds about 240,000 clones, with 27% as singletons. The sample taken for sequencing was central memory CD4+ T cells from blood. These receptors were obtained from a man aged 30 to 45 in good health. The CDR3 runs from the conserved cysteine through the conserved F or W. A D gene is named only where the DNA matches it firmly. Clone size appears in some rows only: once, few, many, or a class for an expanded clone.

CDR3nt,CDR3aa,abundance,v_gene,j_gene,d_gene
TGTGCCAGCAGCCTCAGGTTCAATGAGCAGTTCTTC,CASSLRFNEQFF,few,TRBV7-2,TRBJ2-1,-
TGTGCCAGCAGCTCGGGACCAAGGGATGAGCAGTTCTTC,CASSSGPRDEQFF,many,TRBV7-2,TRBJ2-1,-
TGTGCCAGCAGTTGCCGGGACAGGTGGACTACTTACGAGCAGTACTTC,CASSCRDRWTTYEQYF,many,TRBV27,TRBJ2-7,TRBD1
TGCACCAGCAGCCAACTGAGCGGGAGGGCCTACAATGAGCAGTTCTTC,CTSSQLSGRAYNEQFF,few,TRBV1,TRBJ2-1,-
TGCAGTGCTAGGTTCACCTACGAGCAGTACTTC,CSARFTYEQYF,-,TRBV20-1,TRBJ2-7,-
TGTGCCAGCAGCCAAGATGGGGACAGGGGCGGACAAGAGACCCAGTACTTC,CASSQDGDRGGQETQYF,-,TRBV4-2,TRBJ2-5,TRBD1
TGTGCCAGTAGTATAAGAGCGTCTAGCACAGATACGCAGTATTTT,CASSIRASSTDTQYF,-,TRBV19,TRBJ2-3,-
TGTGCCAGCAGGCTGACTAGCGGGGCGATATCTTACAATGAGCAGTTCTTC,CASRLTSGAISYNEQFF,-,TRBV28,TRBJ2-1,TRBD2
TGTGCCAGCAGCCAAACAGGGGGCGGGTACGGGGACAATGAGCAGTTCTTC,CASSQTGGGYGDNEQFF,few,TRBV4-2,TRBJ2-1,TRBD1
TGTGCCAGCAGTAACCGGGACGTCGTCGGGGAGACCCAGTACTTC,CASSNRDVVGETQYF,few,TRBV6-6,TRBJ2-5,-
TGTGCCAGCAGCGTAGCCCCAGGGGGAACATACGAGCAGTACTTC,CASSVAPGGTYEQYF,few,TRBV9,TRBJ2-7,TRBD1
TGCAGCATCCGGGCCACAGGGACTAGCGCTGAAGCTTTCTTT,CSIRATGTSAEAFF,-,TRBV29-1,TRBJ1-1,-
TGTGCCAGCAGTATTTTCCGGGAGAATGAGCAGTTCTTC,CASSIFRENEQFF,many,TRBV2,TRBJ2-1,-
TGCGCCAGCAGCCAAGACGGTATAAGCAATCAGCCCCAGCATTTT,CASSQDGISNQPQHF,-,TRBV4-3,TRBJ1-5,-
TGTGCCAGCAGCTACGGACTAGCGGGGGGCCAAGAGACCCAGTACTTC,CASSYGLAGGQETQYF,-,TRBV7-2,TRBJ2-5,TRBD2
TGTGCCAGCAGCAGAGAGCCAACAGGGGGAATCCCCCTCCACTTT,CASSREPTGGIPLHF,-,TRBV7-9,TRBJ1-6,TRBD1
TGTGCCAGCAGCTGGGACACAGATACGCAGTATTTT,CASSWDTDTQYF,-,TRBV5-4,TRBJ2-3,-
TGTGCCAGCAGCAGAAGGCCAACGAGGGGTGGAGAGACCCAGTACTTC,CASSRRPTRGGETQYF,-,TRBV7-2,TRBJ2-5,-
TGCAGTGCTTCGGGGAACAATGAGCAGTTCTTC,CSASGNNEQFF,few,TRBV20-1,TRBJ2-1,-
TGTGCCAGCTCACGCGCTAGCGGGCACAATGAGCAGTTCTTC,CASSRASGHNEQFF,few,TRBV18,TRBJ2-1,TRBD2
TGCGCCAGCAGCTTGGACAGCGCCTACGAGCAGTACTTC,CASSLDSAYEQYF,-,TRBV5-1,TRBJ2-7,-
TGTGCCAGTAGTATCCCCCAGGCAGATACGCAGTATTTT,CASSIPQADTQYF,-,TRBV19,TRBJ2-3,-
TGTGCCAGCAGCCGTCTAGGGGATTCAGGGGTGCGAGGCTATGGCTACACCTTC,CASSRLGDSGVRGYGYTF,-,TRBV7-7,TRBJ1-2,-
TGTGCCAGCAGCTCCAGACCTGGGGATACGCAGTATTTT,CASSSRPGDTQYF,-,TRBV7-2,TRBJ2-3,-
TGTGCCAGCAGCTTCACAGGGGCCTCCTATGGCTACACCTTC,CASSFTGASYGYTF,few,TRBV7-2,TRBJ1-2,TRBD1
TGTGCCAGCAGCTTAGTCGCCACCTCCTACGAGCAGTACTTC,CASSLVATSYEQYF,-,TRBV7-6,TRBJ2-7,-
TGTGCCAGCAGCCCCATGCCGAGCTCCTACGAGCAGTACTTC,CASSPMPSSYEQYF,-,TRBV9,TRBJ2-7,-
TGTGCCAGCACCCCAGGACCGCAACGTCTCACCGGGGAGCTGTTTTTT,CASTPGPQRLTGELFF,-,TRBV7-9,TRBJ2-2,-
TGTGCCAGCAGCCCCCAACCGGGGTCCCACGAGCAGTACTTC,CASSPQPGSHEQYF,once,TRBV5-6,TRBJ2-7,-
TGTGCCCGGGCGACAGGTTATAATTCACCCCTCCACTTT,CARATGYNSPLHF,few,TRBV30,TRBJ1-6,-
TGTGCCAGCAGCTTTATAACGGGGGGCACTGAAGCTTTCTTT,CASSFITGGTEAFF,few,TRBV7-9,TRBJ1-1,-
TGTGCCTGGGAAAGGCTGGGCTATAATTCACCCCTCCACTTT,CAWERLGYNSPLHF,few,TRBV30,TRBJ1-6,-
TGTGCCAGCAGACCCACAGGGCCCTATGGCTACACCTTC,CASRPTGPYGYTF,few,TRBV5-6,TRBJ1-2,-
TGTGCCTGGAGAGTGACCAACACCGGGGAGCTGTTTTTT,CAWRVTNTGELFF,few,TRBV30,TRBJ2-2,-
TGTGCCAGCAGTTTATCTCCTAGCGGCTACAATGAGCAGTTCTTC,CASSLSPSGYNEQFF,few,TRBV28,TRBJ2-1,TRBD2
TGTGCCAGCAGCTTACCTAGCGGGAGAACCGGGGAGCTGTTTTTT,CASSLPSGRTGELFF,-,TRBV7-2,TRBJ2-2,TRBD2
TGTGCCTGGAGTGGCTACCTTGAGGGGATTCATGGCTACACCTTC,CAWSGYLEGIHGYTF,few,TRBV30,TRBJ1-2,-
TGTGCCTGGAGGACTCCGGGACTAGGAGGAGATACGCAGTATTTT,CAWRTPGLGGDTQYF,few,TRBV30,TRBJ2-3,TRBD2
TGCGCCAGCAGCCTCAGGGGCCTCCTAGCCAAAAACATTCAGTACTTC,CASSLRGLLAKNIQYF,once,TRBV5-1,TRBJ2-4,-